The sequence of this T cell receptor beta chain was determined in a study of blood T cells in healthy people across ages. V was cut by 6 bases and J by 0 bases, with 8 bases left in between. The CDR3 consists of 13 residues. The V gene's germline CDR1 is SEHNR and CDR2 FQNEAQ (reference sequence). A J-beta primer mix and a sample-barcoded 5' primer were used in a second PCR of roughly 6 to 11 cycles. TCRdb reprocessed the 5' RACE reads with MiXCR, giving one entry per CDR3 protein. The sample consists of roughly 1,000,000 distinct CDR3 sequences, about 23% of them appearing once. This clonotype has a handful of counts. These same data were also listed under a study on T cells of mothers and their children. This second study says: Donation involved a few healthy Caucasian mothers and the six children that they had.

The sequencing input was blood. The genes are TRBV7-9 and TRBJ2-5, with D possibly matching TRBD1 (5 bases). This receptor was obtained from a girl between 2 and 10 years old in good health. The CDR3 coding sequence is TGTGCCAGCAGTGACAGTTACCAAGAGACCCAGTACTTC. This gives the protein CASSDSYQETQYF.